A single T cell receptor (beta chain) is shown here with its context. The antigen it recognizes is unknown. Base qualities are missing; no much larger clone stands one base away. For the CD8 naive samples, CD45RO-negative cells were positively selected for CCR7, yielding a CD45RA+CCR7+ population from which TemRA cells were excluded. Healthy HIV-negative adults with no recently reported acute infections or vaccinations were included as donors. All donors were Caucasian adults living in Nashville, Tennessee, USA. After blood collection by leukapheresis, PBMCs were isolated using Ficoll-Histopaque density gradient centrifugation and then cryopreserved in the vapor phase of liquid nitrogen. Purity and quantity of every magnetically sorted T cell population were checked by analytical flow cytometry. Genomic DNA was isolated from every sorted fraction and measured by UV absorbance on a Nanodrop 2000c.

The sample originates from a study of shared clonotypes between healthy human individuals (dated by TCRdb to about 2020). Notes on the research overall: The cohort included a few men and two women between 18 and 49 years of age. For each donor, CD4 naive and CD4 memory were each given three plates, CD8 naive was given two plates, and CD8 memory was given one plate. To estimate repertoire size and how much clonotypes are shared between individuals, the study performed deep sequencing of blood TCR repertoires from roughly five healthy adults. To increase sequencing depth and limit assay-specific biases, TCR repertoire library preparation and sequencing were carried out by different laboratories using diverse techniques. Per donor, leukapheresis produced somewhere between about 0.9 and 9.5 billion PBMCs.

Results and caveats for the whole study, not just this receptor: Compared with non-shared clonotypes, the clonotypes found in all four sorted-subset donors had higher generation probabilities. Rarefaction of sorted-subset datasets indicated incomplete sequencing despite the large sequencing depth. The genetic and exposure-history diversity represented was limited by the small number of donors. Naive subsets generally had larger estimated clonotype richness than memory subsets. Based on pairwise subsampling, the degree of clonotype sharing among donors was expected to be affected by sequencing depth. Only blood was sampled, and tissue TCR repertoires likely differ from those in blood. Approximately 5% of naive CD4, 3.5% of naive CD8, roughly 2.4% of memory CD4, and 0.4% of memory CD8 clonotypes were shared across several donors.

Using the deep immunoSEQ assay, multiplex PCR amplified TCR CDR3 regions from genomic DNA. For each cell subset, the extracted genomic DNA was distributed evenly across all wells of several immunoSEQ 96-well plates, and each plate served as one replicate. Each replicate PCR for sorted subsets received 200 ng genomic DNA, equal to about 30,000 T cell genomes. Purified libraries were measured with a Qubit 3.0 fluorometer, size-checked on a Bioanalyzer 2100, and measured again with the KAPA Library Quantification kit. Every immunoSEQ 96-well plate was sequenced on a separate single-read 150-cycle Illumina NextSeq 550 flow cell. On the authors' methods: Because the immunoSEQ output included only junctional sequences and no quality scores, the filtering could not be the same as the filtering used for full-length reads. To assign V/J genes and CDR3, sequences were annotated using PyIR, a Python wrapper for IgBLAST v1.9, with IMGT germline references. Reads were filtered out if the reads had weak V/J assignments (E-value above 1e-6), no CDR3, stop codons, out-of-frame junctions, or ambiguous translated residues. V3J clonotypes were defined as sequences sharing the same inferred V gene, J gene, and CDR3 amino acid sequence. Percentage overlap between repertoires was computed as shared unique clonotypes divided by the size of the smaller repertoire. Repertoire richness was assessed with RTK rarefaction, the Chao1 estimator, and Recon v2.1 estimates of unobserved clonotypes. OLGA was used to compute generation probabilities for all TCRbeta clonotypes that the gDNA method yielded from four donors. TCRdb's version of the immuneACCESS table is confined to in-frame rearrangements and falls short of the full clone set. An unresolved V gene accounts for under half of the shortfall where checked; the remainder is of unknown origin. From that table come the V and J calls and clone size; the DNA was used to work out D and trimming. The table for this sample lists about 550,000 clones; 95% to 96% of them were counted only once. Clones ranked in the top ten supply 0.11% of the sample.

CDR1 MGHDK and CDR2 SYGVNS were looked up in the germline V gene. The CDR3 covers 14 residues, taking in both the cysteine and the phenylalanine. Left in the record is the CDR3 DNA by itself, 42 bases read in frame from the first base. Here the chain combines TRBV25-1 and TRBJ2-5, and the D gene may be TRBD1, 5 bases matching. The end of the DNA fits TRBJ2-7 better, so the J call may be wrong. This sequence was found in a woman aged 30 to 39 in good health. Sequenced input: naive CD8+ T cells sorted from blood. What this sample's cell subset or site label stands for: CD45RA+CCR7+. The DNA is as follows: TGTGCCAGCAGTCAGGCAGGGCTCCCCTACGAGCAGTACTTC. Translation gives CASSQAGLPYEQYF.